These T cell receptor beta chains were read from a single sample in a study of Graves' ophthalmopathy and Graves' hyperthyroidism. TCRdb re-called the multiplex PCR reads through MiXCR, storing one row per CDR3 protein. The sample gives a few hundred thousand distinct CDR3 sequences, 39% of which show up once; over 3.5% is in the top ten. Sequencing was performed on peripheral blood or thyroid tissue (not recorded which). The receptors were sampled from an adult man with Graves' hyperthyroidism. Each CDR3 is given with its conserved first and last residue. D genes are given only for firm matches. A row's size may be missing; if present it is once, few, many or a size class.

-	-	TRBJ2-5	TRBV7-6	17	TGTGCCAGCAGCTTAAAAGGAGTGAGCGCGTACCAAGAGACCCAGTACTTC	CASSLKGVSAYQETQYF
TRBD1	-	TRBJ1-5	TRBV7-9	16	TGTGCCAGCAGCCAAGATACGGGACAGATTAATCAGCCCCAGCATTTT	CASSQDTGQINQPQHF
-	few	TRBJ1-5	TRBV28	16	TGTGCCAGCAGTTTCCGCGCGGGGGCCCGAAATCAGCCCCAGCATTTT	CASSFRAGARNQPQHF
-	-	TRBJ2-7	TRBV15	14	TGTGCCACCAGGTTTTTGCGGGAATCCGGGGAGCAGTACTTC	CATRFLRESGEQYF
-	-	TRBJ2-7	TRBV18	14	TGTGCCAGCTCACCCCCTGACCTTACGCGTGAGCAGTACTTC	CASSPPDLTREQYF
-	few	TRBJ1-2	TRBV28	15	TGTGCCAGCAGTTTTCAGGTTGCTGTGGCTATTGGCTACACCTTC	CASSFQVAVAIGYTF
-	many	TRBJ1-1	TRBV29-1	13	TGCAGCGTTGACAGGCATATGAACACTGAAGCTTTCTTT	CSVDRHMNTEAFF
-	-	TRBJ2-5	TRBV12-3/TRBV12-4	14	TGTGCCAGCAGTTTCAGGGGAGTGGTGGAGACCCAGTACTTC	CASSFRGVVETQYF
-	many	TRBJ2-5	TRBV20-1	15	TGCAGTGCTAGTCCTTTGACAGTGTACCAAGAGACCCAGTACTTC	CSASPLTVYQETQYF
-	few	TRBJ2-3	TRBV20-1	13	TGCAGTGCCGCTCAGACTAGCACAGATACGCAGTATTTT	CSAAQTSTDTQYF
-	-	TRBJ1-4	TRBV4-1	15	TGCGCCAGCAGCCATCCGGGGACGGCTAATGAAAAACTGTTTTTT	CASSHPGTANEKLFF
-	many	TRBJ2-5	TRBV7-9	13	TGTGCCAGCAGCTCAATGACCGGGGAGACCCAGTACTTC	CASSSMTGETQYF
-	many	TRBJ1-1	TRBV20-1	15	TGCAGTGCTAGAGATTTACTTGGCAATAGGGGTGAAGCTTTCTTT	CSARDLLGNRGEAFF
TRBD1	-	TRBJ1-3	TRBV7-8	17	TGTGCCAGCAGCTTAGCTAAGGGACAGGGAGCTGGAAACACCATATATTTT	CASSLAKGQGAGNTIYF
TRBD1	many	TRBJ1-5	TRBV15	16	TGTGCCACCAGCAGAGAGGACAGGGGGTACAATCAGCCCCAGCATTTT	CATSREDRGYNQPQHF
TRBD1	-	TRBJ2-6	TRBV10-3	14	TGTGCCAGCAGTGGACCATCAGGGGGCAACGTCCTGACTTTC	CASSGPSGGNVLTF
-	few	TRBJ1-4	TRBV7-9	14	TGTGCCAGCAGCGTCGATCGACAGGATGAAAAACTGTTTTTT	CASSVDRQDEKLFF
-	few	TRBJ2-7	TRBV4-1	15	TGCGCCAGCAGCCCGAGCCGGGACTCCGAATACGAGCAGTACTTC	CASSPSRDSEYEQYF
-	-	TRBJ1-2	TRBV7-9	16	TGTGCCAGCAGCTTATACGAAGGGGACACCGAGGATGGCTACACCTTC	CASSLYEGDTEDGYTF
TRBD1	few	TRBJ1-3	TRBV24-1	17	TGTGCCACCAGTTCGGGGGACAGGGGGCTTACTGGAAACACCATATATTTT	CATSSGDRGLTGNTIYF
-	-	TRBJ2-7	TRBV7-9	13	TGTGCCAGCAGCTTCGGACGGAGATACGAGCAGTACTTC	CASSFGRRYEQYF
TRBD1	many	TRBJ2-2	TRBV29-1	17	TGCAGCGTTGACGGGACAGGGGGCCTTCGGAACACCGGGGAGCTGTTTTTT	CSVDGTGGLRNTGELFF
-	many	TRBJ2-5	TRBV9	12	TGTGCCAGCAGCGTAGAGCAAGAGACCCAGTACTTC	CASSVEQETQYF
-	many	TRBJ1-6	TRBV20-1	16	TGCAGTGCTAGATACCTTGCCTTGGGAGGGGACTCACCCCTCCACTTT	CSARYLALGGDSPLHF
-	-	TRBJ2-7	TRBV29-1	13	TGCAGCTTAAGGCGCGGAGGGGCTTACGAGCAGTACTTC	CSLRRGGAYEQYF
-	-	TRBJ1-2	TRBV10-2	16	TGTGCCAGCTCACCGTTGGACAGCCGGACTAACTATGGCTACACCTTC	CASSPLDSRTNYGYTF
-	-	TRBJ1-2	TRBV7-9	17	TGTGCCAGCAGCCCAACCCCATTTTCTCCCCTTAACTATGGCTACACCTTC	CASSPTPFSPLNYGYTF
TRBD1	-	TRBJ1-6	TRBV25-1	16	TGTGCCAGCAGCAGACCGGGACAGGGGGGTGGTTCACCCCTCCACTTT	CASSRPGQGGGSPLHF
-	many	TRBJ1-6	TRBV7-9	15	TGTGCCAGCAGCTTGGGCGGGATCAAGGATTCACCCCTCCACTTT	CASSLGGIKDSPLHF
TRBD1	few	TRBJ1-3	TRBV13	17	TGTGCCAGCAGCCGGAGACAGGGGGGTATCTCTGGAAACACCATATATTTT	CASSRRQGGISGNTIYF
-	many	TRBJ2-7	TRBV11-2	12	TGTGCCAGCAGCTTAACCTATTACGAGCAGTACTTC	CASSLTYYEQYF
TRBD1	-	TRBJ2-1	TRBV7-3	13	TGTGCCAGCAGCTTGGGACAGACTTTTGAGCAGTTCTTC	CASSLGQTFEQFF
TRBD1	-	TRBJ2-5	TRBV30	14	TGTGCCTGGAGTGAGACAGGGGTAGGCGAGACCCAGTACTTC	CAWSETGVGETQYF
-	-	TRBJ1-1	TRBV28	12	TGTGCCAGCAGTTTAATTTCGCAGGGCGCATTTTTT	CASSLISQGAFF
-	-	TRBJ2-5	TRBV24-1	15	TGTGCCACCAGTGCTAGACAGGTCCCCCAAGAGACCCAGTACTTC	CATSARQVPQETQYF
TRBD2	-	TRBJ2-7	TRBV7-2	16	TGTGCCAGCAGCTTAGCTTCTAGCGGGGGGTCCTACGAGCAGTACTTC	CASSLASSGGSYEQYF
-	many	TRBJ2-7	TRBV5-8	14	TGTGCCAGCAGCTTGGTGGGGCCTGGCTACGAGCAGTACTTC	CASSLVGPGYEQYF
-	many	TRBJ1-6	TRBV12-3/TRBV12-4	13	TGTGCCAGCAGTTTGGACGAGATTTCACCCCTCCACTTT	CASSLDEISPLHF
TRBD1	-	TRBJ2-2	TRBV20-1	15	TGCAGTGCTTCCCGGACAGGGGTCGACACCGGGGAGCTGTTTTTT	CSASRTGVDTGELFF
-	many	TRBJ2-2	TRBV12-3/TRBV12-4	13	TGTGCCAGCAGTGGGACCTTCACCGGGGAGCTGTTTTTT	CASSGTFTGELFF
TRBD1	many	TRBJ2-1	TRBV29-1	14	TGCAGCGAACTGGGACAGGGTGTCTACAATGAGCAGTTCTTC	CSELGQGVYNEQFF
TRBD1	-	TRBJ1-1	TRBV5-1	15	TGCGCCAGCAGCTTGGCGGGACAGGCGGGTACTGAAGCTTTCTTT	CASSLAGQAGTEAFF
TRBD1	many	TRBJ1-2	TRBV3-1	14	TGTGCCAGCAGCCAGTGGACAGGGAACTATGGCTACACCTTC	CASSQWTGNYGYTF